This record covers a single T cell receptor (beta chain). Its antigen is undetermined. The data belong to a study of T cells in localized non-small cell lung cancer. Study-level points and caveats: Without multi-region sequencing, intratumor heterogeneity could not be excluded. Adjacent lung was found to contain a median roughly 60 of the top 100 tumor clones. Tumor showed lower T cell clonality than uninvolved adjacent lung, where it was highest.

Germline CDR1 is MNHNS and CDR2 is SASEGT. The CDR3 length is 14 residues. Trimming left V 6 bases short and J 2 bases short, with 11 bases between. TCRdb's table, derived via immunoSEQ multiplex PCR, lists solely in-frame clones and lacks some. This sample carries tens of thousands of clones, 88% of them seen once, and the ten largest clones take roughly 2.5%. The input for sequencing was peripheral blood, taken before any cancer treatment. The receptor's source is a female donor of 60 years or more with stage I squamous cell lung carcinoma. This rearrangement joins TRBV6-1 to TRBJ1-5; D not certain. CDR3 sequence: CASSRSHGNQPQHF. CDR3 nucleotides: TGTGCCAGCAGCCGGTCACATGGCAATCAGCCCCAGCATTTT.